The 23 T cell receptor beta chains below all came from one sample that was sequenced in a study of blood T cell repertoires in COVID-19. Some clones are missing from TCRdb's copy, which holds only in-frame ones; the method was immunoSEQ multiplex PCR. The top ten clones hold under 2% of a sample with 200,000 to 250,000 clones, 70% to 85% of them seen once. What was sequenced was peripheral blood. Receptors originate from a woman of 80 years or more with acute or convalescent COVID-19.

This chain connects TRBV7-3 to TRBJ2-7, with 7 bases matching TRBD1. Unmatched junction bases numbered 1, after V lost 2 bases and J lost 0 bases. Germline CDR1 SGHTA, CDR2 FQGTGA. This CDR3 contains 14 residues. The CDR3 nucleotides are TGTGCCAGCAGCTTAGGGGACAGCTCCTACGAGCAGTACTTC. Its protein product is CASSLGDSSYEQYF.

This chain links TRBV19 with TRBJ2-3, with 14 bases identical to TRBD2. V lost 9 bases and J lost 5; bases outside the gene matches: 4. Germline CDR1 reads LNHDA; CDR2 reads SQIVND (reference sequence). The CDR3 extends over 14 amino acids. Here the CDR3 reads CASGLAGGRDTQYF. For the CDR3, the DNA is TGTGCCAGCGGACTAGCGGGGGGTCGAGATACGCAGTATTTT.

In its sample, this clone was seen once. The chain carries TRBV5-4 and TRBJ2-1; unclear D gene. The V and J ends lost 3 bases and 4 bases respectively, with 8 bases between them. CDR3 length equals 13 residues. Germline V CDR1 and CDR2: SGHNT, YYREEE (reference sequence). CDR3 sequence: CASSSPGYNEQFF. The CDR3 DNA reads as TGTGCCAGCAGCTCCCCGGGTTACAATGAGCAGTTCTTC.

The V and J genes are TRBV27 and TRBJ1-6; no reliable D call. The germline V gene has CDR1 MNHEY and CDR2 SMNVEV (reference sequence). The germline V and J ends were trimmed by 4 bases and 4 bases, with 20 bases remaining between them. The CDR3 is 18 amino acids. This CDR3 reads CASSSALGRNRYNSPLHF. CDR3 sequence (DNA): TGTGCCAGCAGTTCCGCCCTGGGGAGAAACCGTTATAATTCACCCCTCCACTTT.

This chain uses TRBV10-3 with TRBJ2-3; D perhaps matches TRBD2 (5 bases). CDR3 length: 15 amino acids. Germline CDR1 ENHRY, CDR2 SYGVKD. V lost 2 bases, J lost 1 base, and 10 bases lay in between. The CDR3 sequence is CAISEEGRGTDTQYF. The CDR3 bases are TGTGCCATCAGTGAGGAGGGTCGGGGCACAGATACGCAGTATTTT.

The V call is TRBV5-5, the J call TRBJ2-2; tentative D call: TRBD2 (5 bases). Trimming shortened V by 3 bases and J by 6 bases, and 9 bases separated the two germline ends. The germline V gene encodes CDR1 SGHKS and CDR2 YYEKEE (reference sequence). The CDR3 is 13 residues long. The CDR3 loop is CASSSEAAGELFF. CDR3 nucleotides: TGTGCCAGCAGCTCTGAAGCGGCCGGGGAGCTGTTTTTT.

As DNA, the CDR3 is TGTGCCAGCAGCCCGACAGGGAGGACTGAAGCTTTCTTT. Amino acid sequence: CASSPTGRTEAFF. The V and J genes are TRBV7-9 and TRBJ1-1; 7 bases map to TRBD1. CDR3 length: 13 residues. Trimming cost V 5 bases and J 5 bases; bases outside gene matches: 5. Per germline, CDR1 SEHNR and CDR2 FQNEAQ (reference sequence).

This clone was observed a handful of times. This sequence joins TRBV7-8 and TRBJ1-1; tentatively, D is TRBD1 (6 bases). Trimming left V 3 bases short and J 1 base short, with 9 bases between. Germline values: CDR1 SGHVS, CDR2 FQNEAQ. The CDR3 runs to 14 residues. For the CDR3, the DNA is TGTGCCAGCAGCTTGGGGGGGCCGAACACTGAAGCTTTCTTT. Protein: CASSLGGPNTEAFF.

This rearrangement joins TRBV9 to TRBJ2-3, with 9 bases fitting TRBD2. From germline, CDR1 is SGDLS and CDR2 YYNGEE. The trim removed 4 bases at V and 5 bases at J, leaving 14 bases unmatched. This CDR3 is 17 amino acids long. The chain's CDR3 is CASSSLGSSGTGDTQYF. The CDR3 nucleotides are TGTGCCAGCAGCTCTCTGGGCTCTAGCGGGACCGGAGATACGCAGTATTTT. Filled out from reference TRBV9 and TRBJ2-3, the complete variable domain reads DSGVTQTPKHLITATGQRVTLRCSPRSGDLSVYWYQQSLDQGLQFLIQYYNGEERAKGNILERFSAQQFPDLHSELNLSSLELGDSALYFCASSSLGSSGTGDTQYFGPGTRLTVL.

The rearrangement joins TRBV9 to TRBJ2-1; 7 bases line up with TRBD2. Germline CDR1 SGDLS, CDR2 YYNGEE. The V and J ends lost 0 bases and 9 bases, in that order; junction bases with no gene match: 9. CDR3 length: 15 residues. CDR3 DNA sequence: TGTGCCAGCAGCGTAGTACTAGCGCCTGCGGTTGAGCAGTTCTTC. Translated: CASSVVLAPAVEQFF.

The V call is TRBV11-3, the J call TRBJ2-2; D is possibly TRBD2 (5 bases). Deletions cut 4 bases from V and 8 bases from J, with 17 bases between. The germline gives CDR1 SGHNT, CDR2 YENEEA. The CDR3 is 15 amino acids. The CDR3 nucleotides read TGTGCCAGCAGCTCCTCGGCGGGCCCCATAGGGGAGCTGTTTTTT. It is translated as CASSSSAGPIGELFF. Supplemented by reference TRBV11-3 and TRBJ2-2, the full variable domain reads EAGVVQSPRYKIIEKKQPVAFWCNPISGHNTLYWYLQNLGQGPELLIRYENEEAVDDSQLPKDRFSAERLKGVDSTLKIQPAELGDSAVYLCASSSSAGPIGELFFGEGSRLTVL.

V usage is TRBV6-2 or TRBV6-3 and J usage is TRBJ2-7; D possibly corresponds to TRBD2 (5 bases). The CDR3 runs to 15 residues. The V and J ends lost 2 bases and 2 bases respectively, with 13 bases between them. From germline, CDR1 is MNHEY and CDR2 SVGEGT. Here the CDR3 DNA reads TGTGCCAGCAGTTACGAGGGTAGGTTGGCCTACGAGCAGTACTTC. Translation: CASSYEGRLAYEQYF.

V usage is TRBV5-8 and J usage is TRBJ2-7; unclear D gene. V lost 1 base, J lost 3 bases, and 8 bases lay in between. Germline CDR1 reads SGHTS; CDR2 reads YDEGEE. CDR3 length: 13 residues. The DNA for the CDR3 is TGTGCCAGCAGCTTGATAGAGGTCTACGAGCAGTACTTC. It specifies CASSLIEVYEQYF.

The rearrangement uses TRBV7-9 and TRBJ1-1; D not certain. From germline, CDR1 is SEHNR and CDR2 FQNEAQ (reference sequence). The CDR3 has 14 amino acids. Trimming left V 0 bases short and J 1 base short, with 6 bases between. Here the CDR3 reads CASSLAQPNTEAFF. In nucleotides, the CDR3 is TGTGCCAGCAGCTTAGCACAGCCGAACACTGAAGCTTTCTTT.

In its sample, this clone was seen a few times. The V gene is TRBV5-1, the J gene TRBJ2-3; 14 bases line up with TRBD2. Germline V gene data show CDR1 as SGHRS and CDR2 as YFSETQ. Trimming took 5 bases from V and 3 from J; bases not matched to a gene: 5. This CDR3 is 16 amino acids long. The CDR3 nucleotides read TGCGCCAGCAGTACCGGGACTAGCGGGAGAACAGATACGCAGTATTTT. Translating it yields CASSTGTSGRTDTQYF.

V is TRBV19 and J is TRBJ1-5; 8 bases are shared with TRBD1. Trimming took 3 bases from V and 7 from J; bases not matched to a gene: 8. CDR1 is LNHDA, CDR2 SQIVND, per germline (reference sequence). This CDR3 region has 15 residues. DNA of the CDR3: TGTGCCAGTAGTATTGGGCAGGGGGCTGGACAGCCCCAGCATTTT. Translated: CASSIGQGAGQPQHF. Looking up the rest from reference TRBV19 and TRBJ1-5 gives the full variable domain: DGGITQSPKYLFRKEGQNVTLSCEQNLNHDAMYWYRQDPGQGLRLIYYSQIVNDFQKGDIAEGYSVSREKKESFPLTVTSAQKNPTAFYLCASSIGQGAGQPQHFGDGTRLSIL.

The rearrangement uses TRBV5-1 and TRBJ1-2, with 7 bases fitting TRBD1. Germline V gene data show CDR1 as SGHRS and CDR2 as YFSETQ. The CDR3 runs to 12 residues. The J segment lost 2 bases and the V segment lost 5 bases, leaving 0 bases of the junction unmatched. CDR3 in DNA: TGCGCCAGCAGACAGGGGAACTATGGCTACACCTTC. It encodes CASRQGNYGYTF.

The rearrangement links TRBV9 to TRBJ2-1; a possible D gene is TRBD2 (5 bases). Germline values: CDR1 SGDLS, CDR2 YYNGEE. Trimming shortened V by 0 bases and J by 8 bases, and 18 bases separated the two germline ends. The CDR3 runs to 16 residues. This CDR3 reads CASSVAALLSAHEQFF. CDR3 DNA sequence: TGTGCCAGCAGCGTAGCTGCCCTCCTTAGCGCCCATGAGCAGTTCTTC.

This clone has ten or more counts. The chain couples TRBV3-1 (or the pseudogene TRBV3-2) to TRBJ2-1; a weak D match, TRBD2 (6 bases). CDR3 length equals 17 residues. Per the germline V gene, CDR1 is LGHDT and CDR2 is YNNKEL (reference sequence). The V end was cut by 1 base, the J end by 5 bases, with 18 bases between. CDR3 coding DNA: TGTGCCAGCAGCCAAGTGTCCTACCTGGGGGAGGACAATGAGCAGTTCTTC. It encodes CASSQVSYLGEDNEQFF.

The chain combines TRBV7-2 with TRBJ2-5; TRBD2 agrees at 13 bases. After removal of 5 bases from V and 4 bases from J, the junction contained 4 bases not matched to a gene. CDR1 is SGHTA and CDR2 is FQGNSA in the germline V gene. This CDR3 is built from 15 residues. CDR3 protein: CASSLTSGRGETQYF. The DNA of the CDR3 is TGTGCCAGCAGCCTCACTAGCGGGAGGGGAGAGACCCAGTACTTC.

V usage is TRBV12-3 or TRBV12-4 and J usage is TRBJ2-3, with TRBD2 as a possible D gene (6 bases). Trimming shortened V by 7 bases and J by 8 bases, and 16 bases separated the two germline ends. The CDR3 runs 13 residues. The CDR3 here is CASMTREKGTQYF. The CDR3 DNA follows: TGTGCCAGCATGACCCGGGAGAAAGGTACGCAGTATTTT.

The rearrangement links TRBV18 to TRBJ1-2; 7 bases map to TRBD1. The germline CDR1 and CDR2 sequences are KGHSH and LQKENI. The CDR3 covers 15 residues. J was trimmed by 8 bases and V by 3 bases; bases with no gene match: 12. CDR3 coding DNA: TGTGCCAGCTCACCCAGGGACAGACCCATTGGAGGCTACACCTTC. It codes for CASSPRDRPIGGYTF.

This chain links TRBV7-2 with TRBJ2-3; 7 bases are a match to TRBD2. This CDR3 contains 16 residues. After removal of 0 bases from V and 4 bases from J, the junction contained 7 bases not matched to a gene. Germline V gene lookup returns CDR1 SGHTA and CDR2 FQGNSA. The CDR3 protein is CASSLASGVGADTQYF. As DNA, the CDR3 is TGTGCCAGCAGCTTAGCGAGCGGGGTGGGCGCAGATACGCAGTATTTT.